This T cell receptor (beta chain) is from a study of blood T cell repertoires in COVID-19. The V segment lost 5 bases and the J segment 2 bases; nucleotides outside the gene matches: 6. CDR1 and CDR2 from the germline V gene are LNHDA and SQIVND (reference sequence). The CDR3 sequence is 15 residues long. The repertoire was sequenced with immunoSEQ multiplex PCR; TCRdb's copy has only in-frame clones and lacks some. The table lists about 290,000 clones, approximately 90% of them singletons, with about 5% in the top ten. This clonotype originated in a middle-aged man with acute or convalescent COVID-19. Sequenced input: peripheral blood. V gene TRBV19 combines with J gene TRBJ2-1; 7 bases are shared with TRBD2. DNA of the CDR3: TGTGCCAGTAGTCCGGAGCGGGGCCCCTACAATGAGCAGTTCTTC. The encoded protein is CASSPERGPYNEQFF.